This T cell receptor beta chain was sequenced for a study of cytomegalovirus exposure and HLA in healthy donors. Findings and caveats of the study: Many donors shared some public TCRs, even though most TCR sequences were rare.

The CDR3 consists of 15 residues. Germline-derived CDR1 and CDR2 are MNHNY and SVGAGI (reference sequence). With V trimmed by 7 bases and J by 1 base, 9 bases remained unmatched. The method was immunoSEQ multiplex PCR; TCRdb's version includes in-frame clones alone and lacks a portion of them. Of approximately 200,000 clones listed, about 80% are singletons. Remarks on this clone: Its matching antigen is unknown.

V is TRBV6-6 and J is TRBJ2-7, with 8 bases matching TRBD1. Material for sequencing was PBMCs. This receptor was identified in a man younger than 35 in good health and CMV-seropositive. The DNA for the CDR3 is TGTGCCAGCAAAGATGGGACAGGAGATTCCTACGAGCAGTACTTC. Translating it yields CASKDGTGDSYEQYF.